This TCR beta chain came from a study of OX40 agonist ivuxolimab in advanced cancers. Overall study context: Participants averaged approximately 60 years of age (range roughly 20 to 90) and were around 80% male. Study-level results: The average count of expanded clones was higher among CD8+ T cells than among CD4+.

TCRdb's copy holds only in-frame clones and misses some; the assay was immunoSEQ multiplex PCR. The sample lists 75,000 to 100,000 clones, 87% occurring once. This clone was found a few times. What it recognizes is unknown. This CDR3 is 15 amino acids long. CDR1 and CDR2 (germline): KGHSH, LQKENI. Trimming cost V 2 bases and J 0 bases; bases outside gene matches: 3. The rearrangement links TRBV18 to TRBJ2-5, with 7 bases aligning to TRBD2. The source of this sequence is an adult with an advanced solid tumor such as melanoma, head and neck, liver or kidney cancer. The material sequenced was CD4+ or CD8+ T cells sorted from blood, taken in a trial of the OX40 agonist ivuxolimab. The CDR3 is CASSPGEGNQETQYF. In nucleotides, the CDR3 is TGTGCCAGCTCACCAGGGGAGGGTAACCAAGAGACCCAGTACTTC.